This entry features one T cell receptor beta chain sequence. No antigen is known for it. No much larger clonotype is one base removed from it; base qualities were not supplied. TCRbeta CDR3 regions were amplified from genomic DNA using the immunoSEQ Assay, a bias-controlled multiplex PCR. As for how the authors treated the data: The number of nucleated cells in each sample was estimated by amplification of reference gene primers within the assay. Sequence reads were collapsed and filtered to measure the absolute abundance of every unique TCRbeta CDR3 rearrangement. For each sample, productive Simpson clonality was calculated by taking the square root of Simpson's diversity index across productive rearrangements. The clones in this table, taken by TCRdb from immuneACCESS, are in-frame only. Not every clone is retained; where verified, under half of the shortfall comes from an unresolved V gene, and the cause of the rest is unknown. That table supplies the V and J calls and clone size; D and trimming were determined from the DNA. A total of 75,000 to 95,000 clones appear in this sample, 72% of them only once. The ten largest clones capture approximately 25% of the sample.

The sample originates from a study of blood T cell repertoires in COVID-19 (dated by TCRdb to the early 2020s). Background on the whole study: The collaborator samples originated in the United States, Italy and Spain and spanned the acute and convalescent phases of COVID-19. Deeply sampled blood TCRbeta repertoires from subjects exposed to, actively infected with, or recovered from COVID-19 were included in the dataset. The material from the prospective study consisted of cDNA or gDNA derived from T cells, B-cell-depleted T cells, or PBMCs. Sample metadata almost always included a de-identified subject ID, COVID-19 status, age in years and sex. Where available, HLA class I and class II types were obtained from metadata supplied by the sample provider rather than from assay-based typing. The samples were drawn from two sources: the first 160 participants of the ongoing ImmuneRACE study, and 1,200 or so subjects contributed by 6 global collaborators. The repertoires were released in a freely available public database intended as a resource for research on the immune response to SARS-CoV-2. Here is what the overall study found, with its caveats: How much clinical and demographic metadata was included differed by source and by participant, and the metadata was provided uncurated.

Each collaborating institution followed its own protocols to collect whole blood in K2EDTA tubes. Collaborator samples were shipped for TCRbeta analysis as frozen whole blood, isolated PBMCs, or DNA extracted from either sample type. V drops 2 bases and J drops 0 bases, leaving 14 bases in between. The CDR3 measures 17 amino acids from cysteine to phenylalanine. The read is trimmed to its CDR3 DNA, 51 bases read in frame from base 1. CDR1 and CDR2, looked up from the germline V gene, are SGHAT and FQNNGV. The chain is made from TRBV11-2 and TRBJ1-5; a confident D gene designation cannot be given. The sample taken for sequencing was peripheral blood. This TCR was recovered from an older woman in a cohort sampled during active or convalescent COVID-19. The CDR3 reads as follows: CASSLFGDNNSNQPQHF. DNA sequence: TGTGCCAGCAGCTTATTTGGTGACAATAATAGCAATCAGCCCCAGCATTTT.